The clone carrying this T cell receptor (beta chain) showed up just a few times. Isolated RNA was reverse transcribed in full, so expressed TCRB transcripts were sequenced. Measured with immunoSEQ multiplex PCR; TCRdb has only the in-frame clones, and not every one. Of under 950,000 clones in the sample, about a sixth were seen once. The germline CDR1 and CDR2 sequences are LGHNA and YSLEER. V was pared by 1 base and J by 0 bases, with 12 bases between. CDR3 length: 16 amino acids. The data stem from a study of beta chain features in type 1 diabetes. As for the study in general: In all, 107,917,701 sorted cells from all samples were analyzed.

A single heparinised draw of roughly 120 mL on average was taken per donor. The V gene is TRBV4-3, the J gene TRBJ1-2; D ambiguous. The TCR sequence derives from a young woman in good health. The sequenced material came from naive CD4+ T cells from blood. CDR3 DNA: TGCGCCAGCAGCCAAGGGGTAGTAGCGACTAACTATGGCTACACCTTC. This encodes CASSQGVVATNYGYTF.